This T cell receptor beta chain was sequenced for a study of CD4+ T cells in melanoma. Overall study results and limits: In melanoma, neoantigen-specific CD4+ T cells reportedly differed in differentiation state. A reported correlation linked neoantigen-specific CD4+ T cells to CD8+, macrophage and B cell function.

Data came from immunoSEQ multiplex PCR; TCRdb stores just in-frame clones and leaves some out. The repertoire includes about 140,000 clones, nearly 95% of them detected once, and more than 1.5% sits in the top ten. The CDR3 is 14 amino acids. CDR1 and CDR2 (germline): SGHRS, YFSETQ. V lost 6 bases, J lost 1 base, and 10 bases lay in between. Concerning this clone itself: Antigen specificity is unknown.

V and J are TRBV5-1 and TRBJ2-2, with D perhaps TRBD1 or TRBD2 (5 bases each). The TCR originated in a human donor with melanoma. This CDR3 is CASNRDGNTGELFF. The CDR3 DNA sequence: TGCGCCAGCAACCGGGACGGGAACACCGGGGAGCTGTTTTTT.